What follows are 12 T cell receptor beta chains derived from one specimen sequenced in a study of blood T cell repertoires in COVID-19. TCRdb's table, derived via immunoSEQ multiplex PCR, lists solely in-frame clones and lacks some. The data contain approximately 140,000 clones, about 86% of them singletons. Specimen: peripheral blood. Receptor source: a woman aged 55-69 years with acute or convalescent COVID-19.

The V call is TRBV27, the J call TRBJ1-1; possible D gene TRBD1, 6 bases. This CDR3 contains 15 residues. Germline V CDR1 and CDR2: MNHEY, SMNVEV (reference sequence). Trimming took off 4 bases at V and 1 base at J, with 13 bases between the two ends. The CDR3 nucleotides read TGTGCCAGCAGTTACCGCGACAGGAGGAACACTGAAGCTTTCTTT. Its translation: CASSYRDRRNTEAFF.

The genes are TRBV5-1 and TRBJ2-1; 7 bases agree with TRBD1. Trimming at V came to 5 bases and at J to 12 bases, leaving 8 bases not matched to a gene. Germline loops: CDR1 SGHRS, CDR2 YFSETQ. The CDR3 is 12 amino acids. The CDR3, as DNA: TGCGCCAGCAGTTTACAGGGGATAACGCAGTTCTTC. This codes for CASSLQGITQFF. Based on the CDR3 plus reference TRBV5-1 and TRBJ2-1, the full variable domain is KAGVTQTPRYLIKTRGQQVTLSCSPISGHRSVSWYQQTPGQGLQFLFEYFSETQRNKGNFPGRFSGRQFSNSRSEMNVSTLELGDSALYLCASSLQGITQFFGPGTRLTVL.

V is TRBV28 and J is TRBJ1-4; TRBD1 matches at 9 bases. Germline lookup yields CDR1 MDHEN and CDR2 SYDVKM. V shed 4 bases and J 10 bases; nucleotides not matched to a gene: 16. The CDR3 contains 17 residues. DNA of the CDR3: TGTGCCAGCAGTTCGATTGGCATGGGACAGGGTGTCGGAAAACTGTTTTTT. Its translation: CASSSIGMGQGVGKLFF.

The chain employs TRBV6-5 and TRBJ2-3, with D unresolved. Germline lookup yields CDR1 MNHEY and CDR2 SVGAGI. This CDR3 comprises 12 residues. Deletions cut 0 bases from V and 6 bases from J, with 4 bases between. The CDR3 region has the DNA TGTGCCAGCAGTTACTCTCCGGATACGCAGTATTTT. Translated, it gives CASSYSPDTQYF.

V usage is TRBV15 and J usage is TRBJ2-1; perhaps TRBD1 as D (6 bases). The germline V gene encodes CDR1 LNHNV and CDR2 YYDKDF (reference sequence). V was cut by 1 base and J by 3 bases, with 7 bases left in between. The CDR3 runs to 14 residues. The CDR3 is CATSRGTDYNEQFF. The CDR3 DNA sequence: TGTGCCACCAGCAGAGGGACAGACTACAATGAGCAGTTCTTC.

In regard to this clone: This specimen includes other DNA sequences encoding the same CDR3. The CDR3 sequence is CASSYSGRRETQYF. Here the CDR3 DNA reads TGTGCCAGCAGTTACTCGGGGCGGCGAGAGACCCAGTACTTC. The chain uses TRBV6-5 and TRBJ2-5, with D possibly matching TRBD1 (5 bases). Germline values: CDR1 MNHEY, CDR2 SVGAGI. The CDR3 is 14 amino acids. V lost 0 bases, J lost 4 bases, and 9 bases lay in between.

The chain links TRBV3-1 (or the pseudogene TRBV3-2) to TRBJ2-1, with 8 nucleotides matching TRBD2. J gave up 6 bases and V 0 bases, and 7 bases lay outside the gene matches. This CDR3 spans 16 amino acids. Germline CDR1 and CDR2: LGHDT and YNNKEL (reference sequence). The CDR3 protein is CASSQDIRGGLNEQFF. CDR3 coding DNA: TGTGCCAGCAGCCAAGATATACGGGGGGGCCTCAATGAGCAGTTCTTC.

V gene TRBV6-5 combines with J gene TRBJ1-1; TRBD1 matches 7 bases. The ends lost 7 bases at V and 1 base at J; junction bases unmatched: 6. The CDR3 is 14 residues long. Looked up from germline, CDR1 is MNHEY and CDR2 is SVGAGI. This CDR3 is CASNNRGKNTEAFF. The DNA of the CDR3 is TGTGCCAGCAACAACAGGGGAAAGAACACTGAAGCTTTCTTT.

This chain joins TRBV30 and TRBJ1-1, with D tentatively TRBD1 (6 bases). This CDR3 comprises 17 residues. Germline CDR1 reads GTSNPN; CDR2 reads SVGIG (reference sequence). V dropped 2 bases and J dropped 1 base, with 20 bases sitting between them. In DNA, the CDR3 is TGTGCCTGGAGTAAGGGACAAGGTGGATTTCGGAACACTGAAGCTTTCTTT. Amino acid sequence: CAWSKGQGGFRNTEAFF.

J is TRBJ1-5 and V is TRBV28, with 10 bases matching TRBD1. J lost 2 bases, V lost 6 bases, and 4 bases had no gene match. CDR3 length: 15 amino acids. Germline V gene lookup returns CDR1 MDHEN and CDR2 SYDVKM. CDR3 sequence (DNA): TGTGCCAGCAGGACAGGGGGCTCGGGCAATCAGCCCCAGCATTTT. Protein: CASRTGGSGNQPQHF.

The rearrangement joins TRBV7-2 to TRBJ2-1; 9 nucleotides match TRBD2. CDR1 is SGHTA and CDR2 is FQGNSA in the germline V gene. This CDR3 has 19 amino acids. V trimming: 3 bases; J trimming: 0 bases; junction bases outside the gene matches: 12. The CDR3 nucleotides are TGTGCCAGCAGCTTCGTTCGGGGACTAGCCGTTAGCTCCTACAATGAGCAGTTCTTC. This codes for CASSFVRGLAVSSYNEQFF. The full variable domain, completed using reference TRBV7-2 and TRBJ2-1, is GAGVSQSPSNKVTEKGKDVELRCDPISGHTALYWYRQSLGQGLEFLIYFQGNSAPDKSGLPSDRFSAERTGGSVSTLTIQRTQQEDSAVYLCASSFVRGLAVSSYNEQFFGPGTRLTVL.

The chain carries TRBV24-1 and TRBJ2-5, with D possibly TRBD2 on 5 matching bases. The V end was cut by 3 bases, the J end by 5 bases, with 12 bases between. The length of the CDR3 is 14 residues. Germline assignment: CDR1 KGHDR and CDR2 SFDVKD. CDR3 nucleotide sequence: TGTGCCACCAGTGATCATCGACGAGGGGAGACCCAGTACTTC. Its protein product is CATSDHRRGETQYF.